These 16 T cell receptor beta chains came from one sample sequenced in a study of response to subunit inactivated influenza vaccine. TCRdb re-analysed the RT-PCR reads in MiXCR, keeping a single row per CDR3 protein. The data contain approximately 520,000 distinct CDR3 sequences, about 15% of them singletons. The sample consisted of CD4+ T cells sorted from PBMCs, taken roughly 24 months after vaccination. All receptors derive from a man aged 50-75 years who received an inactivated influenza vaccine.

This clonotype came up a few times. CDR3 sequence (DNA): TGTGCCAGCAGCCCAGGGACAGGGGGCAGAGCTTTCTTT. It yields the protein CASSPGTGGRAFF. The chain combines TRBV3-1 with TRBJ1-1; TRBD1 aligns across 12 bases. CDR3 size: 13 residues. Germline lookup yields CDR1 LGHDT and CDR2 YNNKEL (reference sequence). V lost 4 bases, J lost 10 bases, and 4 bases stayed unmatched.

The chain recombines TRBV5-1 with TRBJ1-1; TRBD1 might be the D (6 bases). CDR3 length: 14 amino acids. Between the trimmed V and J ends, which lost 2 bases and 4 bases, there was a span of 12 bases. The germline CDR1 and CDR2 sequences are SGHRS and YFSETQ. CDR3 sequence: CASSFRTVGTEAFF. The DNA of the CDR3 is TGCGCCAGCAGCTTTCGGACAGTAGGCACTGAAGCTTTCTTT.

The table lists this clonotype with a few counts. The V gene is TRBV20-1, the J gene TRBJ2-1, with 8 bases matching TRBD2. Germline values: CDR1 DFQATT, CDR2 SNEGSKA (reference sequence). The V segment lost 4 bases and the J segment 4 bases; nucleotides outside the gene matches: 9. The CDR3 is made up of 15 amino acids. CDR3 sequence reads: CSATRTSRIYNEQFF. For the CDR3, the DNA is TGCAGTGCTACTCGGACTAGCAGGATATACAATGAGCAGTTCTTC.

This sequence joins TRBV12-3 or TRBV12-4 and TRBJ2-2; D possibly corresponds to TRBD1 (6 bases). The CDR3 length is 15 residues. Trimming took 6 bases from V and 2 from J, leaving 13 bases between them. In DNA, the CDR3 is TGTGCCAGCAGCCTCTGGGGGCTAAACACCGGGGAGCTGTTTTTT. It yields the protein CASSLWGLNTGELFF.

This clonotype has just a few counts. The V gene is TRBV20-1, the J gene TRBJ2-7; D remains ambiguous. The germline V gene encodes CDR1 DFQATT and CDR2 SNEGSKA (reference sequence). V shed 0 bases and J shed 0 bases, with 12 bases lying between them. The CDR3 sequence is 15 residues long. In DNA form, the CDR3 reads TGCAGTGCTAGAGATCCGTCGACGAGCTCCTACGAGCAGTACTTC. Protein sequence: CSARDPSTSSYEQYF.

This clonotype was counted only a few times. This chain connects TRBV6-1 to TRBJ2-7; D might be TRBD2 (6 bases). Between the trimmed V and J ends, which lost 7 bases and 1 base, there was a span of 11 bases. CDR3 length equals 13 residues. Germline lookup yields CDR1 MNHNS and CDR2 SASEGT. The CDR3 reads CASTVAGSYEQYF. The CDR3 coding sequence is TGTGCCAGCACGGTGGCGGGATCCTACGAGCAGTACTTC.

This clonotype was picked up a small number of times. The chain is built from TRBV5-1 and TRBJ2-5; the D is unclear. The CDR3 runs 14 residues. The V end lost 0 bases, the J end lost 4 bases, and 10 bases lay between the germline ends. Germline V gives CDR1 SGHRS, CDR2 YFSETQ. The CDR3 spells CASSLDRLGETQYF. The CDR3 nucleotides read TGCGCCAGCAGCTTGGATAGGCTCGGAGAGACCCAGTACTTC.

This CDR3 is CSARPRQGYNSPLHF. The CDR3 DNA follows: TGCAGTGCTAGACCCCGACAGGGGTATAATTCACCCCTCCACTTT. This sequence joins TRBV20-1 and TRBJ1-6; 8 bases are a match to TRBD1. Germline lookup yields CDR1 DFQATT and CDR2 SNEGSKA (reference sequence). The CDR3 runs to 15 residues. Losses at the gene ends were 2 bases for V and 4 bases for J; bases not matched to a gene: 4.

The chain employs TRBV7-2 and TRBJ1-2; no definite D call. Germline V gene lookup returns CDR1 SGHTA and CDR2 FQGNSA. The ends were cut back, 2 bases at V and 2 bases at J, with 12 bases in the middle. This CDR3 is built from 15 residues. The CDR3 loop is CASSLKDAVNYGYTF. DNA of the CDR3: TGTGCCAGCAGCTTAAAGGATGCGGTGAACTATGGCTACACCTTC.

V and J are TRBV15 and TRBJ1-1; D is undetermined. The CDR3 is made up of 16 amino acids. Germline V CDR1 and CDR2: LNHNV, YYDKDF (reference sequence). Trimming removed 0 bases from V and 1 base from J, with 12 bases in between. The CDR3 nucleotides are TGTGCCACCAGCAGAGATGTGTCCAGTAAGAACACTGAAGCTTTCTTT. This sequence encodes CATSRDVSSKNTEAFF.

In this sample, this clonotype turned up many times. The J gene is TRBJ1-5, the V gene TRBV12-3 or TRBV12-4; D unclear. V was pared by 6 bases and J by 7 bases, with 13 bases between. CDR3 length: 13 amino acids. The CDR3 region has the DNA TGTGCCAGCAGCCCTGCCGGGGTGCAGCCCCAGCATTTT. This sequence encodes CASSPAGVQPQHF.

The gene calls are TRBV20-1 and TRBJ2-2; a weak D match, TRBD2 (6 bases). Per the germline V gene, CDR1 is DFQATT and CDR2 is SNEGSKA (reference sequence). The CDR3 has 16 residues. Trimming took 4 bases from V and 3 from J, leaving 18 bases between them. CDR3 residues: CSANHRDSRYTGELFF. The DNA of the CDR3 is TGCAGTGCTAACCACCGGGACTCTCGTTACACCGGGGAGCTGTTTTTT.

The gene calls are TRBV4-2 and TRBJ2-1; D remains unclear. CDR3 length: 15 residues. V was cut by 0 bases and J by 5 bases, with 11 bases left in between. The germline V gene has CDR1 LGHNA and CDR2 YNFKEQ. The CDR3 region has the DNA TGTGCCAGCAGCCAAGATAGAACAGCAAACAATGAGCAGTTCTTC. Residues: CASSQDRTANNEQFF.

V and J are TRBV6-2 or TRBV6-3 and TRBJ2-7, with D uncertain. From germline, CDR1 is MNHEY and CDR2 SVGEGT. This CDR3 comprises 15 residues. The V gene lost 7 bases and the J gene lost 0 bases, with 16 bases spanning the gap. The DNA of the CDR3 is TGTGCCAGCAAAGTTCCCGGCGGAAGCTCCTACGAGCAGTACTTC. Protein sequence: CASKVPGGSSYEQYF.

The chain carries TRBV6-2 or TRBV6-3 and TRBJ1-1; D possibly corresponds to TRBD1 (5 bases). Germline V CDR1 and CDR2: MNHEY, SVGEGT. V lost 2 bases to trimming and J lost 4 bases, with 14 bases between them. This CDR3 contains 15 residues. The CDR3, as DNA: TGTGCCAGCAGTTACGGGGGACTCAGGATCACTGAAGCTTTCTTT. Amino acids: CASSYGGLRITEAFF.

The gene calls are TRBV28 and TRBJ2-5; no definite D call. V was clipped by 6 bases and J by 10 bases, with 15 bases between them. Per the germline V gene, CDR1 is MDHEN and CDR2 is SYDVKM. The CDR3 consists of 12 residues. CDR3 sequence reads: CASSRPSKNQYF. The DNA of the CDR3 is TGTGCCAGCAGCCGTCCTAGTAAGAACCAGTACTTC.